The entry that follows covers one T cell receptor beta chain sequence. The data belong to a study of blood T cell repertoires in COVID-19. At the level of the study: Samples representing acute and convalescent COVID-19 were sourced from the United States, Italy and Spain.

V shed 2 bases and J 1 base; nucleotides not matched to a gene: 5. The CDR3 consists of 16 residues. The germline V gene has CDR1 MDHEN and CDR2 SYDVKM. Method: immunoSEQ multiplex PCR; TCRdb's copy keeps in-frame clones and lacks some. The sample includes tens of thousands of clones, around 93% of them seen just once. The receptor comes from a woman aged 55-75 years with active COVID-19. Sequencing was done on a sample of peripheral blood. The gene calls are TRBV28 and TRBJ1-1, with 9 bases that match TRBD1. CDR3 residues: CASSLPPGQGNTEAFF. CDR3 coding DNA: TGTGCCAGCAGTTTACCTCCGGGACAGGGGAACACTGAAGCTTTCTTT.